This T cell receptor (beta chain) stems from a study of T cells after yellow fever vaccination. Making TCR cDNA involved 5'RACE template switching, which added UMIs and a universal primer site. Via MiXCR, TCRdb re-called the 5' RACE reads, giving one row per CDR3 protein. The table records approximately 300,000 distinct CDR3 sequences, roughly 8.7% of them present only once. Trimming shortened V by 3 bases and J by 2 bases, and 5 bases separated the two germline ends. The CDR3 has 13 residues. The germline V gene encodes CDR1 DFQATT and CDR2 SNEGSKA (reference sequence). Broader study findings: The secondary T-cell response peaked on day 5, not day 15, but was weaker.

With regard to this clonotype: The target antigen is unknown.

This chain links TRBV20-1 with TRBJ2-6, with D maybe TRBD2 (5 bases). This clonotype was obtained from a man between 18 and 35 years old who received the YFV17D yellow fever vaccine. The sample here was PBMCs, taken on the day of the first yellow fever vaccination. The CDR3 DNA reads TGCAGTGCTAGGGGAGCTGGGGCCAACGTCCTGACTTTC. Translating gives CSARGAGANVLTF.